This T cell receptor (beta chain) appears in the sequencing data of a study of T cells in Graves' hyperthyroidism and ophthalmopathy. This clonotype was seen repeatedly, ten times or more. Its antigen remains unidentified. Study-wide points: Ophthalmopathy got predicted by the model a median around 6.6 months before its onset.

Every diagnosis used clinical symptoms, serum thyroxine and TRAb, thyroid ultrasound and orbital computed tomography. A roughly 10 ml volume of fresh peripheral blood provided the PBMCs. There were TCR beta CDR3 regions amplified from RNA transcripts. The HTBI primer set drove a first-round RT-PCR of the TCR CDR3. TCRdb re-derived calls from the multiplex PCR reads in MiXCR, one entry per CDR3 protein. The sample lists about 740,000 distinct CDR3 sequences, 13% to 15% occurring once. The sequence came from a woman aged 18-29 years with Graves' hyperthyroidism. The sequenced sample consisted of blood.

CDR3 nucleotides: TGTGCCTGGAGTGAGGGACTAGCGGGAGGGGAGACCCAGTACTTC. Its translation is CAWSEGLAGGETQYF. The chain is built from TRBV30 and TRBJ2-5; 16 positions agree with TRBD2. The length of the CDR3 is 15 residues. J gave up 5 bases and V 1 base, and 1 base lay outside the gene matches. Germline V gene data show CDR1 as GTSNPN and CDR2 as SVGIG (reference sequence).